A single sample is the source of the 5 T cell receptor beta chains below, sequenced in a study of blood T cell repertoires in COVID-19. TCRdb's table, derived via immunoSEQ multiplex PCR, lists solely in-frame clones and lacks some. The table has about 270,000 clones, around 90% seen once; the top ten hold roughly 2.2%. Sequencing was done on a sample of peripheral blood. The receptors were gathered from a man aged 50 to 59 with acute or convalescent COVID-19.

The chain joins TRBV27 to TRBJ2-2; D unclear. This CDR3 contains 13 residues. The V gene's germline CDR1 is MNHEY and CDR2 SMNVEV (reference sequence). V lost 7 bases and J lost 5, with 11 bases in between. The CDR3 here is CASKLTSTGELFF. DNA for the CDR3: TGTGCCAGCAAGCTGACATCAACCGGGGAGCTGTTTTTT.

This chain links TRBV27 with TRBJ2-5, with a weak D call TRBD1 (5 bases). The V gene lost 6 bases and the J gene lost 6 bases, with 14 bases spanning the gap. Germline CDR1 reads MNHEY; CDR2 reads SMNVEV (reference sequence). The CDR3 contains 13 residues. The DNA of the CDR3 is TGTGCCAGCAGCCCAGGGTTATGGCAGACCCAGTACTTC. This sequence encodes CASSPGLWQTQYF.

This rearrangement joins TRBV11-2 to TRBJ2-1, with 8 positions matching TRBD2. V gave up 0 bases and J gave up 1 base; unmatched junction bases: 2. Looked up from germline, CDR1 is SGHAT and CDR2 is FQNNGV. This CDR3 has 16 amino acids. The CDR3 DNA follows: TGTGCCAGCAGCTTAGAGGCGGGGGGTTCCTACAATGAGCAGTTCTTC. It translates to CASSLEAGGSYNEQFF. Combining the CDR3 with reference TRBV11-2 and TRBJ2-1 gives the whole variable domain EAGVAQSPRYKIIEKRQSVAFWCNPISGHATLYWYQQILGQGPKLLIQFQNNGVVDDSQLPKDRFSAERLKGVDSTLKIQPAKLEDSAVYLCASSLEAGGSYNEQFFGPGTRLTVL.

This chain connects TRBV7-9 to TRBJ2-5; TRBD2 might be the D (5 bases). Germline CDR1 is SEHNR and CDR2 is FQNEAQ (reference sequence). This CDR3 is built from 14 residues. The V and J ends lost 2 bases and 5 bases respectively, with 12 bases between them. CDR3 sequence reads: CASSLTGTWETQYF. The CDR3 bases are TGTGCCAGCAGCTTAACGGGAACTTGGGAGACCCAGTACTTC.

The rearrangement uses TRBV19 and TRBJ1-2; D is possibly TRBD1 (6 bases). This CDR3 contains 12 residues. Germline values: CDR1 LNHDA, CDR2 SQIVND (reference sequence). The V and J ends lost 4 bases and 8 bases respectively, with 11 bases between them. In DNA, the CDR3 is TGTGCCAGTAGTAGGACAGTGGGGGGCTACACCTTC. This gives the protein CASSRTVGGYTF.